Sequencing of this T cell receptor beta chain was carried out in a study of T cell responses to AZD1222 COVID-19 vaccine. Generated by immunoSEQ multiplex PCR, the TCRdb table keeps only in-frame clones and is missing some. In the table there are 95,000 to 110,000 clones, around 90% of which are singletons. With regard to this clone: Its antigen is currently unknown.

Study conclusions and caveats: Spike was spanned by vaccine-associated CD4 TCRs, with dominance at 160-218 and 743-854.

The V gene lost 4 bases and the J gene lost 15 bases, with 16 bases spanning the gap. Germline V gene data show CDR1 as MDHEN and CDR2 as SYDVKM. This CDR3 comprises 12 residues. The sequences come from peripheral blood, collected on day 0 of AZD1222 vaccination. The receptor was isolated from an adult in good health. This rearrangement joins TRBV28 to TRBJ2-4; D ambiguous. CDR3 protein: CASSSTLNLRYF. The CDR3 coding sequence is TGTGCCAGCAGTTCAACACTTAACCTGAGGTACTTC. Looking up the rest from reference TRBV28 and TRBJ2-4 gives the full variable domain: DVKVTQSSRYLVKRTGEKVFLECVQDMDHENMFWYRQDPGLGLRLIYFSYDVKMKEKGDIPEGYSVSREKKERFSLILESASTNQTSMYLCASSSTLNLRYFGAGTRLSVL.